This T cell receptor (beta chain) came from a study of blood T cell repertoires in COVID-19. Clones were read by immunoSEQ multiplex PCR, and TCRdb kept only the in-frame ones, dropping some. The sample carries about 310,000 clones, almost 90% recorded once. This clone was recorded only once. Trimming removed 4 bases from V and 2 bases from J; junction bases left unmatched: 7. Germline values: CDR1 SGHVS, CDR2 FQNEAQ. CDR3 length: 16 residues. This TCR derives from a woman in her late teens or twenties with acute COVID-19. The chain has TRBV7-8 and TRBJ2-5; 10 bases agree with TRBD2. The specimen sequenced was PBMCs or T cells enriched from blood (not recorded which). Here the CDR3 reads CASSSTGTSAQETQYF. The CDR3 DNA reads TGTGCCAGCAGCTCGACCGGGACTAGCGCTCAAGAGACCCAGTACTTC.